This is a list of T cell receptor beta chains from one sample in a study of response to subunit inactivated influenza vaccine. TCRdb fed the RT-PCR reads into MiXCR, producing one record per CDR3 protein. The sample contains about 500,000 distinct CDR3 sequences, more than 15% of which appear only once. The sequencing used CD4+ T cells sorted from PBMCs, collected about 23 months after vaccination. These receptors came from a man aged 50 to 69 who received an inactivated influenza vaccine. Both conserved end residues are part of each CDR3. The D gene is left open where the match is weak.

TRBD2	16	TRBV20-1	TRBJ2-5	CSARDASGRYQETQYF
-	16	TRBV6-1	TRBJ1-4	CASSEYRSQKNEKLFF
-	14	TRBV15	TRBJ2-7	CATSRSRDSYEQYF
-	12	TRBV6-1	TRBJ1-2	CASSEETYGYTF
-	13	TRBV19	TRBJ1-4	CATNRAKNEKLFF
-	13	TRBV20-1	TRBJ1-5	CSARAGPNQPQHF
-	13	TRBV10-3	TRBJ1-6	CAISDSSNSPLHF
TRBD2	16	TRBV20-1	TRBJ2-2	CSAPQLAGSLVGELFF
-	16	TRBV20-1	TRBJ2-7	CSAALTGQRGIGEQYF
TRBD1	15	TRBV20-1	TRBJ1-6	CSAGSLTGGASPLHF